The rows below give T cell receptor beta chains drawn from one sample of a study of cytotoxic CD8 clonotypes in ibrutinib-treated CLL. TCRdb's table, derived via immunoSEQ multiplex PCR, lists solely in-frame clones and lacks some. Counted here are hundreds of thousands of clones, 70% occurring once; the ten biggest clones make up less than 20%. The material sequenced was PBMCs, taken after 24 months of ibrutinib treatment. Every receptor here comes from a human donor with chronic lymphocytic leukemia. Each CDR3 is given with its conserved first and last residue. The D gene is left open where the match is weak. Part of the rows lack a size; the others show once, few, many or a class for expanded clones.

CASSPNYPNTGELFF	TGTGCCAGCAGCCCGAACTACCCGAACACCGGGGAGCTGTTTTTT	NA	TRBJ2-2	NA	TRBV6-5
CASSGSSSGWEQYF	TGTGCCAGCAGCGGGAGTAGTAGCGGGTGGGAGCAGTACTTC	TRBD2	TRBJ2-7	few	TRBV7-2
CASSTTGTGRTEQFF	TGTGCCAGCAGTACAACTGGGACAGGGAGGACTGAGCAGTTCTTC	TRBD1	TRBJ2-1	NA	TRBV6-5
CASRIPPSDGKYF	TGTGCCAGCAGAATACCCCCATCTGATGGGAAGTACTTC	NA	TRBJ2-7	NA	TRBV6-6
CASSIRDRAGETQYF	TGTGCTAGCAGTATCCGGGACAGGGCGGGAGAGACCCAGTACTTC	TRBD1	TRBJ2-5	NA	TRBV7-7
CASSLVRGFSYEQYF	TGTGCCAGCAGCTTAGTTAGGGGGTTCTCCTACGAGCAGTACTTC	NA	TRBJ2-7	NA	TRBV7-2
CAWSVRRTSGRKETQYF	TGTGCCTGGAGTGTACGAAGGACTAGCGGGAGGAAAGAGACCCAGTACTTC	TRBD2	TRBJ2-5	NA	TRBV30
CSVDRGQNEQYF	TGCAGCGTGGACAGGGGGCAGAACGAGCAGTACTTC	TRBD1	TRBJ2-7	NA	TRBV29-1
CASMEENYNEQFF	TGTGCCAGCATGGAGGAAAACTACAATGAGCAGTTCTTC	NA	TRBJ2-1	NA	TRBV2
CASSPSGPLNNEQFF	TGTGCCAGCAGCCCGAGCGGGCCCCTGAACAATGAGCAGTTCTTC	NA	TRBJ2-1	few	TRBV27
CASSLSSRGPGDTQYF	TGTGCCAGCAGTTTATCCTCCAGGGGCCCAGGGGATACGCAGTATTTT	NA	TRBJ2-3	NA	TRBV28
CAWGAFGQPQHF	TGTGCCTGGGGGGCGTTTGGTCAGCCCCAGCATTTT	NA	TRBJ1-5	few	TRBV30
CASSRESGIQYF	TGTGCCAGCAGCAGGGAAAGTGGCATTCAGTACTTC	NA	TRBJ2-4	few	TRBV7-2
CASSFIGGQDTQYF	TGTGCCAGCAGCTTTATCGGAGGGCAAGATACGCAGTATTTT	NA	TRBJ2-3	NA	TRBV7-2
CASSVFWVSEQPQHF	TGTGCCAGCAGCGTTTTTTGGGTATCGGAGCAGCCCCAGCATTTT	NA	TRBJ1-5	NA	TRBV9
CASSMNDPTYEQYF	TGTGCCAGTAGTATGAATGATCCGACCTACGAGCAGTACTTC	NA	TRBJ2-7	NA	TRBV19
CASSVQVSYEQYF	TGCGCCAGCAGTGTACAGGTATCCTACGAGCAGTACTTC	NA	TRBJ2-7	NA	TRBV10-2
CASSTGQEGPQHF	TGTGCCAGCAGCACGGGACAGGAGGGCCCCCAGCATTTT	TRBD1	TRBJ1-5	NA	TRBV7-8
CASGMTGISNQPQHF	TGTGCCAGCGGTATGACAGGGATAAGCAATCAGCCCCAGCATTTT	TRBD1	TRBJ1-5	NA	TRBV27
CASSQEAAASTDTQYF	TGTGCCAGCAGCCAAGAGGCAGCGGCTAGCACAGATACGCAGTATTTT	NA	TRBJ2-3	NA	TRBV4-2
CSVEDPSGRKDEQFF	TGCAGCGTTGAAGATCCTAGCGGGAGGAAGGATGAGCAGTTCTTC	TRBD2	TRBJ2-1	NA	TRBV29-1
CASNEGGSPPYEQYF	TGTGCCAGCAATGAAGGGGGGAGCCCCCCCTACGAGCAGTACTTC	NA	TRBJ2-7	NA	TRBV7-8
CASSPTGDNNEQFF	TGTGCCAGCAGCCCGACAGGGGATAACAATGAGCAGTTCTTC	TRBD1	TRBJ2-1	once	TRBV7-3
CASSLDPSNTEAFF	TGTGCCAGCAGCTTGGACCCGAGCAACACTGAAGCTTTCTTT	NA	TRBJ1-1	few	TRBV7-9
CASSPLMTKGEQFF	TGTGCCAGCAGCCCCCTTATGACGAAGGGTGAGCAGTTCTTC	NA	TRBJ2-1	NA	TRBV6-5
CAISEGLAGEGPNNEQFF	TGTGCCATCAGTGAGGGACTAGCGGGAGAGGGGCCAAACAATGAGCAGTTCTTC	TRBD2	TRBJ2-1	few	TRBV10-3
CAWGKTRTGAHGELFF	TGTGCCTGGGGGAAGACCAGGACAGGGGCGCACGGGGAGCTGTTTTTT	TRBD1	TRBJ2-2	NA	TRBV30
CASSTGQGETQYF	TGTGCCAGCAGCACGGGACAGGGGGAGACCCAGTACTTC	TRBD1	TRBJ2-5	few	TRBV28
CASSYMQGGLDTEAFF	TGTGCCAGCAGTTATATGCAGGGCGGATTGGACACTGAAGCTTTCTTT	NA	TRBJ1-1	few	TRBV6-5
CSVEVRNYEQYF	TGCAGCGTTGAGGTCAGGAACTACGAGCAGTACTTC	NA	TRBJ2-7	few	TRBV29-1
CASSQEYSGYNEQFF	TGTGCCAGCAGCCAAGAGTATAGCGGATACAATGAGCAGTTCTTC	NA	TRBJ2-1	NA	TRBV4-2
CASSKRTSGRASQETQYF	TGTGCCAGCAGCAAGAGGACTAGCGGGAGGGCCAGCCAAGAGACCCAGTACTTC	TRBD2	TRBJ2-5	NA	TRBV9
CASSQSPGQGLDTQYF	TGTGCCAGCAGCCAAAGCCCGGGACAGGGGTTAGATACGCAGTATTTT	TRBD1	TRBJ2-3	NA	TRBV7-3
CASRDGTQYF	TGTGCCAGCAGAGACGGGACCCAGTACTTC	NA	TRBJ2-5	few	TRBV2
CASGGGQTYSYEQYF	TGTGCCAGCGGGGGGGGACAGACCTATTCCTACGAGCAGTACTTC	NA	TRBJ2-7	NA	TRBV2
CAWDRDSGNTIYF	TGTGCCTGGGACAGGGACTCTGGAAACACCATATATTTT	TRBD1	TRBJ1-3	NA	TRBV30
CASTMGGPADTQYF	TGTGCCAGCACCATGGGGGGGCCGGCAGATACGCAGTATTTT	NA	TRBJ2-3	few	TRBV7-9
CASSPRGQDYGYTF	TGTGCCAGCAGCCCGCGTGGCCAGGACTATGGCTACACCTTC	NA	TRBJ1-2	NA	TRBV7-3
CASSYSKYQPGYTF	TGTGCCAGCAGTTACTCGAAGTACCAGCCGGGCTACACCTTC	NA	TRBJ1-2	NA	TRBV6-5
CSVEDFPGGVFF	TGCAGCGTTGAAGATTTCCCGGGGGGGGTTTTCTTC	TRBD2	TRBJ2-1	NA	TRBV29-1
CASSFPSGELFF	TGCGCCAGCAGTTTCCCATCCGGGGAGCTGTTTTTT	NA	TRBJ2-2	NA	TRBV5-1
CASSLVQGAQGYGYTF	TGCGCCAGCAGCTTGGTTCAGGGGGCTCAGGGCTATGGCTACACCTTC	TRBD1	TRBJ1-2	few	TRBV5-1
CRPGDRGYTF	TGCAGACCGGGGGACAGGGGATACACCTTC	TRBD1	TRBJ1-2	NA	TRBV20-1
CASSVGGAGDTQYF	TGTGCCAGCAGCGTAGGGGGAGCGGGAGATACGCAGTATTTT	NA	TRBJ2-3	NA	TRBV9
CASTPPRTSLGYNEQFF	TGTGCCAGCACTCCGCCGAGGACTAGCCTGGGGTACAATGAGCAGTTCTTC	TRBD2	TRBJ2-1	NA	TRBV27
CASVKNIRLRGNEQYF	TGTGCCAGCGTAAAGAATATCAGACTCCGGGGAAACGAGCAGTACTTC	NA	TRBJ2-7	NA	TRBV2
CASSFQAPEAFF	TGTGCCAGTTCATTCCAAGCCCCTGAAGCTTTCTTT	NA	TRBJ1-1	few	TRBV18
CASRTPLGEQYF	TGTGCCAGCAGGACTCCCCTAGGCGAGCAGTACTTC	NA	TRBJ2-7	few	TRBV28
CASSPGTGIRNEQFF	TGCGCCAGCAGCCCCGGGACAGGGATCCGCAATGAGCAGTTCTTC	TRBD1	TRBJ2-1	NA	TRBV5-1